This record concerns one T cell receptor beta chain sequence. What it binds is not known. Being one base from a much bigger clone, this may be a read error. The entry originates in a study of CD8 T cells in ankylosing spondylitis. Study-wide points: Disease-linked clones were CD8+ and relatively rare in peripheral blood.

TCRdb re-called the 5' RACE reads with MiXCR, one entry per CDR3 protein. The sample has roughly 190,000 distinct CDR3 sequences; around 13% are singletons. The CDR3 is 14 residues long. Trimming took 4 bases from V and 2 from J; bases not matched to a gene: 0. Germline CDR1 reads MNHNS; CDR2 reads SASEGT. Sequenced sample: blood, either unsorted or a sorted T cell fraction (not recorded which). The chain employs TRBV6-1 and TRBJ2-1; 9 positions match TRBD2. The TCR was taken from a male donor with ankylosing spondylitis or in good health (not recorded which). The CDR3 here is CASSGGGAYNEQFF. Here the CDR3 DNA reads TGTGCCAGCAGTGGCGGGGGGGCCTACAATGAGCAGTTCTTC.